The clone carrying this T cell receptor (beta chain) came up a few times. Its matching antigen is unknown. The sample is drawn from a study of T cell repertoires in cytomegalovirus infection. Study in general: Evidence of both CMV infection and a matching HLA type came from public TCR beta signatures.

Germline V CDR1 and CDR2: SGHVS, FNYEAQ. V lost 5 bases, J lost 4 bases, and 9 bases stayed unmatched. This CDR3 spans 15 amino acids. TCRdb independently ran MiXCR on the reads; one entry per CDR3 protein. The sample has around 430,000 distinct CDR3 sequences, about 39% seen once. Findings and limits, study-wide: Across the ex vivo response, the dominant clonotypes were HLA-C-restricted CMV-specific TCR beta clonotypes. Of the TCR beta families, the public ones yielded a cumulative frequency that identified carriers of CMV plus the relevant HLA.

Sample: cultured PBMCs, taken from culture after CMV antigen stimulation. V is TRBV7-6 and J is TRBJ1-1, with TRBD1 identical over 8 bases. The TCR comes from a human donor in good health (CMV status not recorded). Some clones in this sample may be carry-over from other donors' samples. For the CDR3, the DNA is TGTGCCAGCAGCACACAGGGGGGGACCTCCACTGAAGCTTTCTTT. Encoded protein: CASSTQGGTSTEAFF.